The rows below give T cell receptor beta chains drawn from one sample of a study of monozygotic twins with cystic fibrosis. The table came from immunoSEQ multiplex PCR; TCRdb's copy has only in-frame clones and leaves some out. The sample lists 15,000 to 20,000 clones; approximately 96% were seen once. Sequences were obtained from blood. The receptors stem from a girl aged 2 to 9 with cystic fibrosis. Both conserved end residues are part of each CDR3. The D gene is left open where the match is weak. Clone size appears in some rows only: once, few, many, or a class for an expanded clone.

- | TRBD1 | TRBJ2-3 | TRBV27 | TGTGCCAGCAGGGGGACAGGGAATACGCAGTATTTT | CASRGTGNTQYF
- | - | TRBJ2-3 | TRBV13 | TGTGCCAGCAGCTTAGAAGGCCGGACAGATACGCAGTATTTT | CASSLEGRTDTQYF
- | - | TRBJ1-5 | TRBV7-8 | TGTGCCAGCAGCTTAGGGCAGATCAATCAGCCCCAGCATTTT | CASSLGQINQPQHF
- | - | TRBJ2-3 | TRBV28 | TGTGCCAGCAGTTTAGAGGGGAGAAAGTATTTT | CASSLEGRKYF
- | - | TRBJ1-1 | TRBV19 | TGTGCCAGTACACGGGCGAACACTGAAGCTTTCTTT | CASTRANTEAFF
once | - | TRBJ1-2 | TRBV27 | TGTGCCAGCAGTTTAGGGGGGCGGTATGGCTACACCTTC | CASSLGGRYGYTF
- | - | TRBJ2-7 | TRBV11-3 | TGTGCCAGCAGCTTAAGGGACTGGACCTACGAGCAGTACTTC | CASSLRDWTYEQYF
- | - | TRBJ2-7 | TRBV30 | TGTGCCTGGAGTCCAGGGGCAATGGCAGTCTACGAGCAGTACTTC | CAWSPGAMAVYEQYF
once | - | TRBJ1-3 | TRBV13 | TGTGCCAGCAGCTTAGGGGCAGGGCCTACGGCCTCTGGAAACACCATATATTTT | CASSLGAGPTASGNTIYF
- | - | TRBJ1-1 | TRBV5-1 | TGCGCCAGCCATCGGGGGGACACTGAAGCTTTCTTT | CASHRGDTEAFF
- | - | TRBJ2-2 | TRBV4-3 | TGCGCCAGCAGCACTGCCCCTCGGAACACCGGGGAGCTGTTTTTT | CASSTAPRNTGELFF
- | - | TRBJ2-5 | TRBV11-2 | TGTGCCAGCAGCCCAGGGGACGCGCGGGAGACCCAGTACTTC | CASSPGDARETQYF
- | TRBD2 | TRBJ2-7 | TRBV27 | TGTGCCAGCAGTCCCCGGGGGGGCGAGTACGAGCAGTACTTC | CASSPRGGEYEQYF
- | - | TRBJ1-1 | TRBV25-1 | TGTGCCAGCAGACTAACCAGACCGCCACAGGACACTGAAGCTTTCTTT | CASRLTRPPQDTEAFF
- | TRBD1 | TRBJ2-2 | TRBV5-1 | TGCGCCAGCAGCGGGGACAGTCCCACCGGGGAGCTGTTTTTT | CASSGDSPTGELFF
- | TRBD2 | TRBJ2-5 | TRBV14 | TGTGCCAGCAGCCAAGAAGGGACTAGCGGGGAGACCCAGTACTTC | CASSQEGTSGETQYF
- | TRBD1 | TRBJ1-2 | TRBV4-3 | TGCGCCAGCAGCCAAGAAATGACAGGGGGTGGCTACACCTTC | CASSQEMTGGGYTF
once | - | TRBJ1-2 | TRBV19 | TGTGCCAGTAGTATTCAGAACTATGGCTACACCTTC | CASSIQNYGYTF
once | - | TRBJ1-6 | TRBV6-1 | TGTGCCAGCAGTGAAGGACAGCGATCGTCGTCACCCCTCCACTTT | CASSEGQRSSSPLHF
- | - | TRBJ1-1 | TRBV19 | TGTGCCAGTAGTATAGGGCAGGGCCTCGTCACTGAAGCTTTCTTT | CASSIGQGLVTEAFF
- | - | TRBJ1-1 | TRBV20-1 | TGCAGTGCCAGGAGTAACACTGAAGCTTTCTTT | CSARSNTEAFF
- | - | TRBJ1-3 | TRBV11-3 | TGTGCCAGCAGCTTAGTATATCGTGGTGGAAACACCATATATTTT | CASSLVYRGGNTIYF
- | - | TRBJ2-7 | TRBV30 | TGTGCCTGGAGGGACCCTCCTACCTACGAGCAGTACTTC | CAWRDPPTYEQYF
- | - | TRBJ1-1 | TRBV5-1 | TGCGCCAGCAGCCCGGTAGGTAGGTCCAAGAGCTCTGAAGCTTTCTTT | CASSPVGRSKSSEAFF
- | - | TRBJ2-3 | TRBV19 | TGTGCCAGTAGTATATACGGACAGCTTATCGGAAGCACAGATACGCAGTATTTT | CASSIYGQLIGSTDTQYF
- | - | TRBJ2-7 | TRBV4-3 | TGCGCCAGCAGCCAAGAAGACAAATCCTACGAGCAGTACTTC | CASSQEDKSYEQYF
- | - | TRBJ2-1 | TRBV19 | TGTGCCAGTAGTACGCCGGACAGTTCCTACAATGAGCAGTTCTTC | CASSTPDSSYNEQFF
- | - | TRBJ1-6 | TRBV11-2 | TGTGCCAGCAGCTTAATGAGGGTTGTGAATTCACCCCTCCACTTT | CASSLMRVVNSPLHF
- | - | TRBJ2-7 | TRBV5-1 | TGCGCCAGCAGCTCGAAGGGTTCGGGGACCCCCAAGCAGTACTTC | CASSSKGSGTPKQYF
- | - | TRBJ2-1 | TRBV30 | TGTGCCTGGACCCTGGACCTAGGATCCTACAATGAGCAGTTCTTC | CAWTLDLGSYNEQFF
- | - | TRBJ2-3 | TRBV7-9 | TGTGCCAGCAGCTTAGCTCTAGCGGATACGCAGTATTTT | CASSLALADTQYF
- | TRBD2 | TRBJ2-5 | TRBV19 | TGTGCCAGTAGTACTAGCGGGGGAGAGACCCAGTACTTC | CASSTSGGETQYF
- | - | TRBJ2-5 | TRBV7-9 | TGTGCCAGCAGCCCCGGGTCAGGTTTGAAGACCCAGTACTTC | CASSPGSGLKTQYF
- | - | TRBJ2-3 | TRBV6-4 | TGTGCCAGCAGTGACTCGGCGGGGGCTAGCACAGATACGCAGTATTTT | CASSDSAGASTDTQYF
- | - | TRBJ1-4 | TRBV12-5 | TGTGCTAGTGCCCTCCTCGGGGGGAGCACAAATGAAAAACTGTTTTTT | CASALLGGSTNEKLFF
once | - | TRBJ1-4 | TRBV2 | TGTGCCAGTGCCGGGACAACTAATGAAAAACTGTTTTTT | CASAGTTNEKLFF
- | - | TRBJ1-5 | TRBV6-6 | TGTGCCAGCAGTTCGGAATCAAGCAATCAGCCCCAGCATTTT | CASSSESSNQPQHF
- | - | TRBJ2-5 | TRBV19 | TGTGCCAGTAGGGCCTATCCCCAAGAGACCCAGTACTTC | CASRAYPQETQYF
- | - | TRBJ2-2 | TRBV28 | TGTGCCAGCAGTTTATTTGGTGGAAAGAAGAGCACCGGGGAGCTGTTTTTT | CASSLFGGKKSTGELFF
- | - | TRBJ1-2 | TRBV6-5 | TGTGCCAGCAGCCTCTGGGGCAGGAACTATGGCTACACCTTC | CASSLWGRNYGYTF
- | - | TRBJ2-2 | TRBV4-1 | TGCGCCAGCAGCCAAATAGACAGTCCCAGATGGGAGCTGTTTTTT | CASSQIDSPRWELFF
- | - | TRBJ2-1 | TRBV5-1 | TGCGCCAGCAGCTTGGAAGGGGATGAGCAGTTCTTC | CASSLEGDEQFF
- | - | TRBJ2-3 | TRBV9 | TGTGCCAGCACCCTCACGACAGGTATGACAGATACGCAGTATTTT | CASTLTTGMTDTQYF
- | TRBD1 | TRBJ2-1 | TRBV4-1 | TGCGCCAGCAGCCAAGATTTGGGACAGAATGAGCAGTTCTTC | CASSQDLGQNEQFF
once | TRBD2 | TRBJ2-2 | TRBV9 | TGTGCCAGCAGCGCCTCGACTAGCGGAAACACCGGGGAGCTGTTTTTT | CASSASTSGNTGELFF